This passage covers 14 T cell receptor beta chains from one sample sequenced in a study of neurological immune-mediated disorders (dated by TCRdb to about 2019). Library preparation used 5' RACE. Sequencing used an Illumina HiSeq 2500. TCRdb reprocessing: public reads trimmed at Q25 with fastp, clones called with MiXCR, in-frame beta chains kept. Rows are combined by CDR3 protein, so each entry shows the most common genes and DNA. The table for this sample lists about 79,000 distinct CDR3 sequences; over 12% of them were counted only once. Around 6.8% of the sample rests with the top ten. Sequenced material: PBMCs. All receptors derive from a woman between 45 and 65 years old in good health.

The chain couples TRBV2 to TRBJ1-5; D not certain. There are 12 residues in the CDR3. The germline V gene has CDR1 SNHLY and CDR2 FYNNEI. The ends were cut back, 4 bases at V and 4 bases at J, with 5 bases in the middle. Written as DNA, the CDR3 is TGTGCCAGCAGTGTGGGGAATCAGCCCCAGCATTTT. Protein product: CASSVGNQPQHF.

In the case of this clonotype: The junction shows a germline mismatch at one end, possibly a read error. The genes are TRBV29-1 and TRBJ2-5; no definite D call. Germline CDR1 reads SQVTM; CDR2 reads ANQGSEA. This CDR3 has 12 residues. As DNA, the CDR3 is TGCAGCGTTGCGGGCAGGCAAGAGAGCCAGTACTTC. This encodes CSVAGRQESQYF.

There are many counts of this clonotype. The chain carries TRBV29-1 and TRBJ1-1; D is unresolved. Between the trimmed V and J ends, which lost 0 bases and 0 bases, there was a span of 11 bases. CDR1 SQVTM and CDR2 ANQGSEA come from the germline V gene. CDR3 size: 15 residues. The CDR3 protein is CSVEDADGLNTEAFF. For the CDR3, the DNA is TGCAGCGTTGAAGACGCCGACGGACTGAACACTGAAGCTTTCTTT.

This clonotype was counted many times. V gene TRBV19 combines with J gene TRBJ1-1, with 8 bases matching TRBD1. CDR1 is LNHDA and CDR2 is SQIVND in the germline V gene (reference sequence). The junction had 4 bases not matched to a gene; V was cut back by 3 bases and J by 1 base. The CDR3 has 15 amino acids. CDR3 DNA sequence: TGTGCCAGTAGTATCCAGGGGGCGCGGAACACTGAAGCTTTCTTT. Residues: CASSIQGARNTEAFF.

This clonotype came up many times. The CDR3 DNA sequence: TGTGCCAGCAGCCAAGTTGCCGGGACAGGGCTTAATGAGCAGTTCTTC. Amino acids: CASSQVAGTGLNEQFF. The V and J genes are TRBV3-1 and TRBJ2-1; 9 nucleotides align to TRBD1. The CDR3 loop spans 16 amino acids. Per the germline V gene, CDR1 is LGHDT and CDR2 is YNNKEL (reference sequence). Losses at the gene ends were 1 base for V and 7 bases for J; bases not matched to a gene: 8.

Ten or more counts support this clonotype. The chain recombines TRBV7-9 with TRBJ2-7, with D tentatively TRBD1 (6 bases). Trimming cost V 4 bases and J 3 bases, with 16 bases left between them. CDR3 size: 15 residues. Looked up from germline, CDR1 is SEHNR and CDR2 is FQNEAQ (reference sequence). The CDR3 protein is CASSSRQAFSYEQYF. For the CDR3, the DNA is TGTGCCAGCAGCTCCCGACAGGCCTTTAGCTACGAGCAGTACTTC.

Comments on this clonotype: This may arise from a read error, as a much more abundant clone is one base away. The chain carries TRBV6-5 and TRBJ2-7; 9 bases agree with TRBD1. The length of the CDR3 is 13 residues. Germline V gene data show CDR1 as MNHEY and CDR2 as SVGAGI. J gave up 6 bases and V 5 bases, and 5 bases lay outside the gene matches. CDR3 sequence reads: CASSRYRGLEQYF. CDR3 sequence (DNA): TGTGCCAGCAGTAGGTACAGGGGGCTCGAGCAGTACTTC.

This clonotype has ten or more counts. The chain uses TRBV20-1 and TRBJ2-7, with D unresolved. CDR1 is DFQATT, CDR2 SNEGSKA, per germline (reference sequence). The CDR3 extends over 13 amino acids. The V and J ends lost 4 bases and 0 bases respectively, with 10 bases between them. The CDR3 bases are TGCAGTGCTATCAGACCGATCTCCTACGAGCAGTACTTC. This sequence encodes CSAIRPISYEQYF.

This clonotype was seen ten or more times. V usage is TRBV20-1 and J usage is TRBJ2-3, with unresolved D. V lost 2 bases and J lost 7, with 10 bases in between. CDR1 is DFQATT and CDR2 is SNEGSKA in the germline V gene (reference sequence). The CDR3 spans 12 residues. The DNA for the CDR3 is TGCAGTGCTAGAACGGTCCTGAATACGCAGTATTTT. Translated, it gives CSARTVLNTQYF.

Many counts were recorded for this clonotype. V and J are TRBV20-1 and TRBJ1-1, with 8 bases matching TRBD1. The CDR3 is 14 residues long. V shed 5 bases and J 2 bases; nucleotides not matched to a gene: 7. Germline CDR1 and CDR2: DFQATT and SNEGSKA (reference sequence). The CDR3 is CSASSGQVNTEAFF. CDR3 in DNA: TGCAGTGCTTCTTCGGGACAGGTTAACACTGAAGCTTTCTTT.

This clonotype was seen repeatedly, ten times or more. The chain employs TRBV11-3 and TRBJ1-1; D not resolved. V was trimmed by 5 bases and J by 3 bases, leaving 10 bases between them. CDR3 size: 13 residues. CDR1 and CDR2 (germline): SGHNT, YENEEA. CDR3 in DNA: TGTGCCAGCAGCCGAGGTGGTGACACTGAAGCTTTCTTT. This sequence encodes CASSRGGDTEAFF.

This clonotype was picked up many times. The chain has TRBV5-5 and TRBJ2-3, with unresolved D. CDR3 length equals 14 residues. Per germline, CDR1 SGHKS and CDR2 YYEKEE (reference sequence). V was shortened by 4 bases and J by 3 bases, with 12 bases between the two germline ends. The CDR3 protein is CASSPSPMTDTQYF. DNA of the CDR3: TGTGCCAGCAGCCCAAGCCCAATGACAGATACGCAGTATTTT.

In this sample, this clonotype turned up many times. The rearrangement links TRBV6-1 to TRBJ2-7, with TRBD2 identical over 12 bases. The junction had 3 bases not matched to a gene; V was cut back by 4 bases and J by 2 bases. Germline V gene data show CDR1 as MNHNS and CDR2 as SASEGT. The CDR3 has 15 residues. CDR3 in amino acids: CASSARLAGAYEQYF. The CDR3 DNA sequence: TGTGCCAGCAGTGCTAGACTAGCGGGGGCCTACGAGCAGTACTTC.

This clonotype has a count of ten or more. J is TRBJ2-1 and V is TRBV24-1; 9 nucleotides align to TRBD2. Germline V gene sequence: CDR1 KGHDR, CDR2 SFDVKD. The CDR3 has 17 residues. J was trimmed by 7 bases and V by 3 bases; bases with no gene match: 12. The CDR3 DNA reads as TGTGCCACCAGTGATAACGCGGGAGGGCCTTTCAAGAATGAGCAGTTCTTC. Encoded protein: CATSDNAGGPFKNEQFF.